This is a list of T cell receptor beta chains from one sample in a study of OX40 agonist ivuxolimab in advanced cancers. Using immunoSEQ multiplex PCR, the repertoire was profiled, and TCRdb retains in-frame clones only, with some absent. The table includes about 98,000 clones, 87% detected once. The source was CD4+ or CD8+ T cells sorted from blood, collected in a trial of the OX40 agonist ivuxolimab. The receptors derive from an adult with an advanced solid tumor such as melanoma, head and neck, liver or kidney cancer. The CDR3 runs from the conserved cysteine through the conserved F or W. The D gene is left open where the match is weak. Expanded clones get a size class; other rows say once, few or many, or leave the size out.

D gene	V gene	clone size	J gene	CDR3 DNA	CDR3 protein
TRBD1	TRBV6-5	.	TRBJ1-1	TGTGCCAGCAGGGGACAGTTATTAGGTACTGAAGCTTTCTTT	CASRGQLLGTEAFF
.	TRBV19	.	TRBJ2-3	TGTGCCACCCGAGCGAGGGGGGACACAGATACGCAGTATTTT	CATRARGDTDTQYF
.	TRBV7-8	.	TRBJ1-1	TGTGCCAGCAGCTTAGCCAGGTTCGGAAGAAAAACTGAAGCTTTCTTT	CASSLARFGRKTEAFF
.	TRBV5-5	.	TRBJ2-1	TGTGCCAGCAGCTTGGTCCCAGGGAATGAGCAGTTCTTC	CASSLVPGNEQFF
.	TRBV6-6	.	TRBJ2-7	TGTGCCAGCAGTTACTTATTAGGTCAGTGGAGCGAGCAGTACTTC	CASSYLLGQWSEQYF
TRBD2	TRBV10-3	.	TRBJ2-2	TGTGCCATCAGGGATAGTGGGGGGGTCTCGAACACCGGGGAGCTGTTTTTT	CAIRDSGGVSNTGELFF
.	TRBV18	.	TRBJ2-7	TGTGCCAGCACTTCCGGGACGTTCTACGAGCAGTACTTC	CASTSGTFYEQYF
.	TRBV18	.	TRBJ1-4	TGTGCCAGCTCACCGACATGGGGAGAAACAACAACTAATGAAAAACTGTTTTTT	CASSPTWGETTTNEKLFF
TRBD1	TRBV5-1	once	TRBJ2-3	TGCGCCAGCAGCTGGACGGGACAGTCCATCACAGATACGCAGTATTTT	CASSWTGQSITDTQYF
TRBD1	TRBV28	.	TRBJ2-7	TGTGCCAGCATACCCGGGCCGGGACAGGGCCCATACGAGCAGTACTTC	CASIPGPGQGPYEQYF
.	TRBV19	.	TRBJ2-5	TGTGCCAGTAGTATAGCCAGAAAAGAGACCCAGTACTTC	CASSIARKETQYF
.	TRBV25-1	.	TRBJ2-1	TGTGCCAGCAGTGAACCTCGGGACACCGGAATGGGGCAGTTCTTC	CASSEPRDTGMGQFF
TRBD1	TRBV19	.	TRBJ1-1	TGTGCCAGTAGTACCCGGACAGGGCAAACTGAAGCTTTCTTT	CASSTRTGQTEAFF
TRBD1	TRBV9	.	TRBJ2-1	TGTGCCAGCAGCCTAAGACAGGGCAGATACAATGAGCAGTTCTTC	CASSLRQGRYNEQFF
TRBD2	TRBV2	.	TRBJ2-7	TGTGCCAGCAGTGAATCGGGGCGGGGGGTATCCTACGAGCAGTACTTC	CASSESGRGVSYEQYF
.	TRBV5-1	once	TRBJ2-2	TGCGCCAGCAGCTTGGCACCGGTTCCGGGTACCGGGGAGCTGTTTTTT	CASSLAPVPGTGELFF
.	TRBV18	.	TRBJ1-1	TGTGCCAGCTCACCAGTTCTGGAGGACACTGAAGCTTTCTTT	CASSPVLEDTEAFF